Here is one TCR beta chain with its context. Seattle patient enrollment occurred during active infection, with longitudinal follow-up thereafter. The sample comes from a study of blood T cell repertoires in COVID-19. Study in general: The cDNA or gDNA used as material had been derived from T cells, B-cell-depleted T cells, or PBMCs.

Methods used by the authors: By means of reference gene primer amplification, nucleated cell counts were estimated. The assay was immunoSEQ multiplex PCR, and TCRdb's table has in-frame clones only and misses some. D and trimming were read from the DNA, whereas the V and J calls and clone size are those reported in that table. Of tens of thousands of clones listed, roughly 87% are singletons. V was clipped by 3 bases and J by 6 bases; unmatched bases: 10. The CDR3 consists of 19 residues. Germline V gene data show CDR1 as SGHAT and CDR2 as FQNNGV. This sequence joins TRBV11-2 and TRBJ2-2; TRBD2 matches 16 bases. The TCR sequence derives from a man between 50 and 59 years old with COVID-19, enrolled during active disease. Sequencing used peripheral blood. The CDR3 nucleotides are TGTGCCAGCAGCTTTCGAAGGGGACTAGCGGGAGGGCCTTCCGGGGAGCTGTTTTTT. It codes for CASSFRRGLAGGPSGELFF.